These 5 T cell receptor beta chains were sequenced from one sample in a study of CD8+CD57+ T cells in acquired aplastic anemia. TCR beta VDJ and CDR3 profiles were obtained from a genomic DNA template. TCRdb re-called the reads with MiXCR, one entry per CDR3 protein. This sample yields some 180,000 distinct CDR3 sequences, of which around 45% are seen a single time; approximately 2.9% belongs to the top ten. The sample consisted of sorted CD4+, CD8+, or CD8+CD57+ T cells (not recorded which) from PBMCs. The origin of the receptors is a human donor in good health.

In its sample, this clonotype was seen many times. V is TRBV29-1 and J is TRBJ2-3; D uncertain. With 4 bases removed from V and 2 bases from J, the gap between germline ends came to 13 bases. Germline V lookup: CDR1 SQVTM, CDR2 ANQGSEA. The CDR3 is 14 amino acids. The CDR3 coding sequence is TGCAGCGTTGTCCCGGGCGTGGTCACAGATACGCAGTATTTT. Amino acids: CSVVPGVVTDTQYF.

This clonotype appeared many times. The rearrangement links TRBV4-1 to TRBJ1-5; D perhaps matches TRBD1 (5 bases). Germline V CDR1 and CDR2: MGHRA, YSYEKL. CDR3 size: 16 residues. V was pared by 3 bases and J by 5 bases, with 17 bases between. CDR3 protein: CASSQNEGADYQPQHF. CDR3 coding DNA: TGCGCCAGCAGCCAGAACGAAGGGGCCGATTATCAGCCCCAGCATTTT.

This clonotype has a count of ten or more. This chain uses TRBV5-1 with TRBJ2-6; TRBD1 is a possible D gene (5 bases). Trimming left V 0 bases short and J 2 bases short, with 9 bases between. Germline V gene lookup returns CDR1 SGHRS and CDR2 YFSETQ. This CDR3 spans 16 amino acids. For the CDR3, the DNA is TGCGCCAGCAGCTTGGGTGGGGCTGCTGGGGCCAACGTCCTGACTTTC. Amino acid sequence: CASSLGGAAGANVLTF.

This clonotype has at least ten counts. The chain is built from TRBV24-1 and TRBJ2-1; D unresolved. The CDR3 runs 15 residues. The V end lost 0 bases, the J end lost 5 bases, and 10 bases lay between the germline ends. The germline CDR1 and CDR2 sequences are KGHDR and SFDVKD. CDR3 bases: TGTGCCACCAGTGATTTGTCGAGATTTAACAATGAGCAGTTCTTC. Protein sequence: CATSDLSRFNNEQFF.

This clonotype was seen repeatedly, ten times or more. In DNA form, the CDR3 reads TGTGCCAGCAGCTTGTGGCTAAGCTACGAGCAGTACTTC. Encoded protein: CASSLWLSYEQYF. V usage is TRBV5-5 and J usage is TRBJ2-7; D ambiguous. This CDR3 is 13 amino acids long. Germline V gives CDR1 SGHKS, CDR2 YYEKEE (reference sequence). V lost 1 base and J lost 3, with 8 bases in between.